The 10 T cell receptor beta chains below were found in one sample sequenced in a study of cytomegalovirus exposure and HLA in healthy donors. Primers included in the PCR were 60 Vbeta and 13 Jbeta primers. Repertoires were generated with immunoSEQ multiplex PCR, while TCRdb's copy carries only in-frame clones and drops some. The data hold roughly 160,000 clones, with 80% observed a single time. Sequencing used PBMCs. Every receptor here comes from a man aged 25-40 years in good health and CMV-seronegative.

The chain combines TRBV5-8 with TRBJ1-5; unclear D gene. V was clipped by 5 bases and J by 3 bases, with 18 bases between them. Per germline, CDR1 SGHTS and CDR2 YDEGEE. This CDR3 has 16 residues. CDR3 region: CASRPPERGYNQPQHF. CDR3 DNA: TGTGCCAGCAGGCCACCTGAACGGGGTTACAATCAGCCCCAGCATTTT.

V usage is TRBV4-1 and J usage is TRBJ1-2; tentatively, D is TRBD1 (5 bases). Germline lookup yields CDR1 MGHRA and CDR2 YSYEKL. The CDR3 is 14 amino acids. V was pared by 4 bases and J by 8 bases, with 17 bases between. The chain's CDR3 is CASSPVGGEGGYTF. The CDR3 coding sequence is TGCGCCAGCAGCCCGGTCGGGGGGGAAGGGGGCTACACCTTC.

This chain joins TRBV10-3 and TRBJ2-1; TRBD2 agrees at 11 bases. This CDR3 is 15 amino acids long. V dropped 2 bases and J dropped 7; count of bases not matched to a gene: 4. Germline loops: CDR1 ENHRY, CDR2 SYGVKD. The CDR3 spells CAISEVASGRNEQFF. The CDR3 DNA reads TGTGCCATCAGTGAGGTCGCTAGCGGGAGGAATGAGCAGTTCTTC.

This chain uses TRBV7-3 with TRBJ1-2; 9 nucleotides line up with TRBD1. CDR3 length equals 15 residues. V lost 5 bases and J lost 2; bases outside the gene matches: 6. Germline values: CDR1 SGHTA, CDR2 FQGTGA. The CDR3 DNA follows: TGTGCCAGCAGCCGGGGGGGGACAGGGAACTATGGCTACACCTTC. Protein sequence: CASSRGGTGNYGYTF.

This clone has a handful of counts. The chain links TRBV6-6 to TRBJ2-4; TRBD1 might be the D (6 bases). The germline gives CDR1 MNHNY, CDR2 SVGAGI (reference sequence). V lost 5 bases, J lost 5 bases, and 16 bases lay in between. The CDR3 totals 15 residues. The CDR3 coding sequence is TGTGCCAGCAGTCCCACCCGGGACACCCAAAACATTCAGTACTTC. Protein: CASSPTRDTQNIQYF.

The chain is built from TRBV27 and TRBJ2-4, with 8 positions matching TRBD2. V was clipped by 0 bases and J by 9 bases; unmatched bases: 7. The CDR3 consists of 15 residues. Germline V CDR1 and CDR2: MNHEY, SMNVEV (reference sequence). CDR3 protein: CASSLSGGAGGIQYF. The CDR3 nucleotides are TGTGCCAGCAGTTTATCGGGGGGGGCGGGGGGCATTCAGTACTTC.

J is TRBJ2-3 and V is TRBV5-4; TRBD2 matches 8 bases. Losses at the gene ends were 4 bases for V and 1 base for J; bases not matched to a gene: 11. Germline CDR1 is SGHNT and CDR2 is YYREEE (reference sequence). CDR3 size: 17 residues. The CDR3 DNA follows: TGTGCCAGCAGCATTAATAAGCGGGAGCGAGGCACAGATACGCAGTATTTT. This codes for CASSINKRERGTDTQYF.

This clone was counted between two and nine times. This chain connects TRBV5-6 to TRBJ2-7; 9 bases agree with TRBD1. The J segment lost 1 base and the V segment lost 4 bases, leaving 3 bases of the junction unmatched. The CDR3 runs to 14 residues. CDR1 is SGHDT, CDR2 YYEEEE, per germline. The CDR3 DNA follows: TGTGCCAGCAGCCGGGACAGGGATTCCTACGAGCAGTACTTC. Its translation: CASSRDRDSYEQYF.

This clone was detected once. This chain connects TRBV11-1 to TRBJ2-3; 15 bases agree with TRBD2. CDR1 and CDR2 from the germline V gene are SGHAT and FQDESV (reference sequence). The CDR3 runs 16 residues. V dropped 4 bases and J dropped 5; count of bases not matched to a gene: 4. The CDR3 sequence is CASSSGLAGGGDTQYF. In nucleotides, the CDR3 is TGTGCCAGCAGCTCGGGACTAGCGGGGGGTGGAGATACGCAGTATTTT. The entire variable domain, with the rest obtained from reference TRBV11-1 and TRBJ2-3, is as follows: EAEVAQSPRYKITEKSQAVAFWCDPISGHATLYWYRQILGQGPELLVQFQDESVVDDSQLPKDRFSAERLKGVDSTLKIQPAELGDSAMYLCASSSGLAGGGDTQYFGPGTRLTVL.

CDR3 loop: CASSSSSGRENIQYF. The CDR3 coding sequence is TGTGCCAGCAGTTCGTCTTCGGGTCGGGAGAACATTCAGTACTTC. The gene calls are TRBV5-5 and TRBJ2-4, with TRBD2 as a possible D gene (6 bases). CDR3 length: 15 amino acids. V lost 5 bases to trimming and J lost 7 bases, with 19 bases between them. The V gene's germline CDR1 is SGHKS and CDR2 YYEKEE (reference sequence).